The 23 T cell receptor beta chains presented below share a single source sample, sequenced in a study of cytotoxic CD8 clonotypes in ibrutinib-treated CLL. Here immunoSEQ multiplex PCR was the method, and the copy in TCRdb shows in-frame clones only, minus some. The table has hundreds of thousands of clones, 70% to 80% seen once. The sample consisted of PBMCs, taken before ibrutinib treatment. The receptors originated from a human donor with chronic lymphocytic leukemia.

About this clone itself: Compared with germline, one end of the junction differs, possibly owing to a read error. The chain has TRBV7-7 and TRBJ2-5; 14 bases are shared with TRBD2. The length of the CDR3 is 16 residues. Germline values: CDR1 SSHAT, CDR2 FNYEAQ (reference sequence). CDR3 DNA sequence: TGTGCTAGCAGCGCGAGGACTAGCGGGAGGCAAGAGACCCAGTACTTC. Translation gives CASSARTSGRQETQYF.

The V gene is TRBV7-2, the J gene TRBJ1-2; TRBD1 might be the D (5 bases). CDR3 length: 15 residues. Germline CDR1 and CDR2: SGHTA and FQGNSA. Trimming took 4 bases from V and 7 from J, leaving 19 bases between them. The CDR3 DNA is TGTGCCAGCAGCTCTGCGGTCGGGGCAGGGAGTGGCTACACCTTC. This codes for CASSSAVGAGSGYTF. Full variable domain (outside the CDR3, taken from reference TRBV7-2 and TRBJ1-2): GAGVSQSPSNKVTEKGKDVELRCDPISGHTALYWYRQSLGQGLEFLIYFQGNSAPDKSGLPSDRFSAERTGGSVSTLTIQRTQQEDSAVYLCASSSAVGAGSGYTFGSGTRLTVV.

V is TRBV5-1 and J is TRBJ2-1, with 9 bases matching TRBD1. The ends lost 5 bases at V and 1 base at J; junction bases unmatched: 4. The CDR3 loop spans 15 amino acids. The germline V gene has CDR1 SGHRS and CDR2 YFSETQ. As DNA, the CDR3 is TGCGCCAGCAGTGCGGGACAGGGTTCCTACAATGAGCAGTTCTTC. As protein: CASSAGQGSYNEQFF.

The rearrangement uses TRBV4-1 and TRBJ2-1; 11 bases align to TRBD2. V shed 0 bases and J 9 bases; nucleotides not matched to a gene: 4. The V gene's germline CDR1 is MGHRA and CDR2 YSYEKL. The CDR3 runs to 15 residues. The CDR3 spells CASSQDSGGASEQFF. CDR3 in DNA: TGCGCCAGCAGCCAAGATAGCGGGGGGGCCAGTGAGCAGTTCTTC.

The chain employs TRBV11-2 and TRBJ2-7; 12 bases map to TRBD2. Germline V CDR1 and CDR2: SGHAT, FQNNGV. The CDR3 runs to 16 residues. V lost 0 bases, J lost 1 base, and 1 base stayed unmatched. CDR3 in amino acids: CASSLEGLAGSYEQYF. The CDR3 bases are TGTGCCAGCAGCTTAGAAGGACTAGCGGGATCCTACGAGCAGTACTTC.

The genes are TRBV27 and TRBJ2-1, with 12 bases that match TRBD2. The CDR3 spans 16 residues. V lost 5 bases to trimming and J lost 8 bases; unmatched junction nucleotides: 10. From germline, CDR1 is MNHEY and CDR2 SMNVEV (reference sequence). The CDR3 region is CASSARLAGVVDEQFF. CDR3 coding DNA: TGTGCCAGCAGTGCCAGACTAGCGGGAGTAGTCGATGAGCAGTTCTTC.

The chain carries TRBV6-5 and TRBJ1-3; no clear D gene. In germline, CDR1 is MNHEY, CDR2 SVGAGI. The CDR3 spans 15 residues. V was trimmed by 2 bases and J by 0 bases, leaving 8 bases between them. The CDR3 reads CASSYDRTSGNTIYF. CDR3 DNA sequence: TGTGCCAGCAGTTACGACCGCACCTCTGGAAACACCATATATTTT.

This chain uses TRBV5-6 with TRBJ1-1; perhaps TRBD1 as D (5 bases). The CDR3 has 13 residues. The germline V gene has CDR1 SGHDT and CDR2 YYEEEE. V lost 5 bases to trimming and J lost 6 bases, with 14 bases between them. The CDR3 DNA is TGTGCCAGCAGACCGCGGGGGGGAGCTGAAGCTTTCTTT. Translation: CASRPRGGAEAFF.

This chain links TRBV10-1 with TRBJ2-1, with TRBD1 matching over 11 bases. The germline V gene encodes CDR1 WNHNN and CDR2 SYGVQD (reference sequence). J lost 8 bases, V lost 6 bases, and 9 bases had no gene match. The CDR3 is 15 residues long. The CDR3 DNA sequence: TGCGCCAGCAGCGGGGGACAGGGGGGTGTCCATGAGCAGTTCTTC. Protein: CASSGGQGGVHEQFF.

The CDR3 region has the DNA TGCGCCAGCAGCTTGGGATCTGGGGTAGGTCTCTACGAGCAGTACTTC. It is translated as CASSLGSGVGLYEQYF. The chain recombines TRBV5-1 with TRBJ2-7, with D hard to call. CDR3 length: 16 amino acids. The V gene's germline CDR1 is SGHRS and CDR2 YFSETQ. Trimming pared 0 bases from V and 3 bases from J, leaving 16 bases between.

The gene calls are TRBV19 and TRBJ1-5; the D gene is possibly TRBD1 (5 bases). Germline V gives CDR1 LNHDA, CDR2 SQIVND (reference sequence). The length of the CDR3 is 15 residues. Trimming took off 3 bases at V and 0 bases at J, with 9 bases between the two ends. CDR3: CASSIGGDSNQPQHF. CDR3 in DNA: TGTGCCAGTAGTATTGGAGGGGATAGCAATCAGCCCCAGCATTTT.

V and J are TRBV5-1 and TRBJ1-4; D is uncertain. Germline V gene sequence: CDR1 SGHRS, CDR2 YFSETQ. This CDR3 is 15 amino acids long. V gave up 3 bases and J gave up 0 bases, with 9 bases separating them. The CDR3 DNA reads TGCGCCAGCAGCTCTGAAGGGACAACTAATGAAAAACTGTTTTTT. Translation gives CASSSEGTTNEKLFF.

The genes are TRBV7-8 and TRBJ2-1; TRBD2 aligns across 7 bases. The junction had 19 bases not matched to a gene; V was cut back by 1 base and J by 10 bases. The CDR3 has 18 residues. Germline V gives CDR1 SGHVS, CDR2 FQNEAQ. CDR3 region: CASSLVWLAETLKGEQFF. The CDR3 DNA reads TGTGCCAGCAGCTTAGTTTGGCTAGCGGAAACCCTGAAGGGGGAGCAGTTCTTC.

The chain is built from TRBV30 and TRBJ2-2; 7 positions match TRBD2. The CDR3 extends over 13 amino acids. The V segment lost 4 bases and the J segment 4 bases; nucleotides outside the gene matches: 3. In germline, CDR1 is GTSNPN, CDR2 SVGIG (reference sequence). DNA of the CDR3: TGTGCCTGGATCGGGGAGGGCACCGGGGAGCTGTTTTTT. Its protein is CAWIGEGTGELFF.

The DNA for the CDR3 is TGTGCCAGCAGCTTAGAGACCCCCGGGAGGGCAGCCTACGAGCAGTACTTC. It encodes CASSLETPGRAAYEQYF. The rearrangement uses TRBV7-9 and TRBJ2-7, with TRBD2 matching 8 bases. CDR3 size: 17 residues. Germline-derived CDR1 and CDR2 are SEHNR and FQNEAQ (reference sequence). The V gene end was trimmed by 1 base and the J gene end by 2 bases; junction bases not matched to a gene: 10.

The CDR3 protein is CAWGRVLGAQFF. The CDR3 nucleotides are TGTGCCTGGGGGAGGGTGCTAGGGGCCCAGTTCTTC. The chain carries TRBV30 and TRBJ2-1; TRBD2 agrees at 7 bases. This CDR3 is 12 amino acids long. Germline V gene data show CDR1 as GTSNPN and CDR2 as SVGIG (reference sequence). The V segment lost 5 bases and the J segment 13 bases; nucleotides outside the gene matches: 11.

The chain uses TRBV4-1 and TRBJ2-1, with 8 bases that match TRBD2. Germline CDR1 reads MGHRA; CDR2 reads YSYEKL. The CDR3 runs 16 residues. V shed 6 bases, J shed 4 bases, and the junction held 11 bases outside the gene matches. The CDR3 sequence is CASRSGPGGPYNEQFF. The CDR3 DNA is TGCGCCAGCAGATCCGGCCCGGGAGGGCCTTACAATGAGCAGTTCTTC.

The CDR3 is CASSLVAGGSTYEQYF. The CDR3 nucleotides are TGTGCCAGCAGCTTAGTCGCGGGAGGTAGTACCTACGAGCAGTACTTC. The chain joins TRBV7-2 to TRBJ2-7; 8 nucleotides agree with TRBD2. The length of the CDR3 is 16 residues. J lost 2 bases, V lost 1 base, and 7 bases had no gene match. The germline gives CDR1 SGHTA, CDR2 FQGNSA.

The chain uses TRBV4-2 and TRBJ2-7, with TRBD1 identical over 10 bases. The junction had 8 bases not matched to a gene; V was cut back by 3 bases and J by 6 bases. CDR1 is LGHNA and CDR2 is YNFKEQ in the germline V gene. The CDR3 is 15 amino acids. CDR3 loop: CASSQGQGPTLEQYF. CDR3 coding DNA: TGTGCCAGCAGCCAGGGACAGGGGCCTACCCTCGAGCAGTACTTC.

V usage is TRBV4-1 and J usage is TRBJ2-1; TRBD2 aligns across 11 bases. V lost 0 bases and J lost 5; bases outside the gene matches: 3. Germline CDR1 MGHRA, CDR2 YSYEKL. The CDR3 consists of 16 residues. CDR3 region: CASSQDLTSGNNEQFF. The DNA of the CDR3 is TGCGCCAGCAGCCAAGATTTGACTAGCGGGAACAATGAGCAGTTCTTC.

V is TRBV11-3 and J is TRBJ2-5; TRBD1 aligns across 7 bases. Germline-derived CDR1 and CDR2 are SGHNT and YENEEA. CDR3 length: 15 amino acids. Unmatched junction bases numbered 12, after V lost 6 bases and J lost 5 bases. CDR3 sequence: CASSSGRGFGETQYF. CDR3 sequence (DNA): TGTGCCAGCAGTTCAGGCAGGGGGTTTGGGGAGACCCAGTACTTC.

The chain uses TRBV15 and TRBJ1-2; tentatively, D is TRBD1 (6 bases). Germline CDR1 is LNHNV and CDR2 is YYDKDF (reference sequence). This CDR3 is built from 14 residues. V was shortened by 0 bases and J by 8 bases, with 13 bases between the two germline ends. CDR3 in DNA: TGTGCCACCAGCAGAGAGGCAGGGGCGCGGGGCTACACCTTC. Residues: CATSREAGARGYTF.

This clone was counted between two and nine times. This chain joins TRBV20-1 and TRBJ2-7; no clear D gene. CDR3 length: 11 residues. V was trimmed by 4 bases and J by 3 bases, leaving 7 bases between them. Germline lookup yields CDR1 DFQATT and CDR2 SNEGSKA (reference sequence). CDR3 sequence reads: CSATDGYEQYF. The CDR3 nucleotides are TGCAGTGCTACTGACGGCTACGAGCAGTACTTC.